These 26 T cell receptor beta chains originate from one sample sequenced in a study of blood T cells in healthy people across ages. A second PCR, run for about 6 to 11 cycles, used a sample-barcoded 5' primer plus a J-beta primer mix. TCRdb analysed the 5' RACE reads with MiXCR anew, one entry per CDR3 protein. The data show more than 800,000 distinct CDR3 sequences, under 30% seen once. The specimen sequenced was blood. All receptors come from a woman of 80 years or more in good health.

The gene calls are TRBV28 and TRBJ2-3; 10 nucleotides match TRBD2. The V and J ends lost 5 bases and 0 bases, in that order; junction bases with no gene match: 5. Looked up from germline, CDR1 is MDHEN and CDR2 is SYDVKM. The length of the CDR3 is 16 residues. The CDR3 loop is CASSGGLALSTDTQYF. CDR3 coding DNA: TGTGCCAGCAGTGGGGGACTAGCGCTTAGCACAGATACGCAGTATTTT.

This clonotype was picked up many times. V and J are TRBV5-1 and TRBJ2-1; 10 nucleotides align to TRBD2. Germline V gives CDR1 SGHRS, CDR2 YFSETQ. Unmatched junction bases numbered 1, after V lost 0 bases and J lost 4 bases. This CDR3 comprises 15 residues. DNA for the CDR3: TGCGCCAGCAGCTTGGCTAGCGGGGGATACAATGAGCAGTTCTTC. Protein sequence: CASSLASGGYNEQFF.

Worth noting for this clonotype: A much more abundant neighbour one base away suggests this may be a read error. This chain joins TRBV5-1 and TRBJ2-7; D may correspond to TRBD1 or TRBD2 (5 bases each). The CDR3 length is 14 residues. Germline CDR1 and CDR2: SGHRS and YFSETQ. The CDR3: CASSSPGRHYERYF. CDR3 DNA sequence: TGCGCCAGCAGCTCCCCGGGACGACACTACGAGCGGTACTTC.

The chain combines TRBV19 with TRBJ2-1, with 12 bases aligning to TRBD2. CDR1 and CDR2 (germline): LNHDA, SQIVND (reference sequence). After removal of 1 base from V and 0 bases from J, the junction contained 7 bases not matched to a gene. This CDR3 is built from 19 residues. This CDR3 is CASSIVGTSGLSSYNEQFF. The CDR3 DNA is TGTGCCAGTAGTATAGTGGGGACTAGCGGGCTGAGCTCCTACAATGAGCAGTTCTTC.

The chain employs TRBV29-1 and TRBJ1-2; 10 bases agree with TRBD1. The CDR3 is 16 amino acids. Germline V gene sequence: CDR1 SQVTM, CDR2 ANQGSEA. V lost 3 bases to trimming and J lost 2 bases; unmatched junction nucleotides: 9. CDR3 amino acids: CSVDRPGQGENYGYTF. The CDR3 DNA sequence: TGCAGCGTTGACCGTCCTGGACAGGGGGAAAACTATGGCTACACCTTC.

This clonotype was counted many times. The chain employs TRBV5-1 and TRBJ2-1; 7 nucleotides line up with TRBD1. This CDR3 has 14 residues. CDR1 and CDR2 from the germline V gene are SGHRS and YFSETQ. V dropped 4 bases and J dropped 5; count of bases not matched to a gene: 6. CDR3 DNA sequence: TGCGCCAGCAGCGCCGGGACAGTGAACAATGAGCAGTTCTTC. Amino acid sequence: CASSAGTVNNEQFF.

This clonotype occurred many times. The J gene is TRBJ1-4, the V gene TRBV6-5, with 7 bases matching TRBD1. The CDR3 totals 17 residues. The germline gives CDR1 MNHEY, CDR2 SVGAGI. Losses at the gene ends were 2 bases for V and 8 bases for J; bases not matched to a gene: 14. The CDR3 is CASSYRRKTGQSEKLFF. The CDR3 DNA reads TGTGCCAGCAGTTACCGGAGAAAGACAGGGCAGAGCGAAAAACTGTTTTTT.

The chain links TRBV20-1 to TRBJ2-1, with TRBD2 as a possible D gene (5 bases). Per the germline V gene, CDR1 is DFQATT and CDR2 is SNEGSKA (reference sequence). Trimming took 0 bases from V and 2 from J, leaving 14 bases between them. This CDR3 is 16 amino acids long. CDR3 loop: CSARELFQLAYNEQFF. CDR3 coding DNA: TGCAGTGCTAGAGAGCTGTTCCAACTAGCCTACAATGAGCAGTTCTTC.

This clonotype appeared many times. The chain uses TRBV7-9 and TRBJ1-4, with 7 bases identical to TRBD1. CDR1 SEHNR and CDR2 FQNEAQ come from the germline V gene (reference sequence). V shed 7 bases and J 7 bases; nucleotides not matched to a gene: 9. The CDR3 is 14 residues long. The CDR3, as DNA: TGTGCCAGCAACCACCGACAGGGTCCTGAAAAACTGTTTTTT. Protein product: CASNHRQGPEKLFF.

The genes are TRBV21-1 and TRBJ2-5. TRBV21-1 is listed as a pseudogene. The CDR3 loop spans 13 amino acids. Written as DNA, the CDR3 is TGTGCCAGCAGCAAGTGTGTTGGCGAGACCCAGTACTTC. It is translated as CASSKCVGETQYF.

The V call is TRBV6-5, the J call TRBJ2-6; tentative D call: TRBD2 (5 bases). Germline CDR1 is MNHEY and CDR2 is SVGAGI. The ends were cut back, 0 bases at V and 1 base at J, with 10 bases in the middle. This CDR3 is 17 amino acids long. The CDR3 sequence: CASSYSIGGSGANVLTF. The CDR3, as DNA: TGTGCCAGCAGTTACTCGATAGGCGGGTCTGGGGCCAACGTCCTGACTTTC.

Comments on this clonotype: Given a much more abundant clone one base away, this may be a read error. Because the CDR3 is missing its conserved closing phenylalanine or tryptophan, this is likely a read error. The V call is TRBV7-9, the J call TRBJ2-7, with 8 bases matching TRBD1. The CDR3 sequence is 15 residues long. Unmatched junction bases numbered 5, after V lost 4 bases and J lost 0 bases. The germline V gene encodes CDR1 SEHNR and CDR2 FQNEAQ (reference sequence). The CDR3 loop is CASSYAGTGSYEQYC. The CDR3 DNA reads as TGTGCCAGCAGCTACGCCGGGACAGGCTCCTACGAGCAGTACTGC.

The rearrangement uses TRBV12-3 or TRBV12-4 and TRBJ1-1; maybe TRBD1 (6 bases). The germline V and J ends were trimmed by 5 bases and 4 bases, with 20 bases remaining between them. The CDR3 consists of 16 residues. The CDR3 loop reads CASSTRAAIRGTEAFF. The CDR3 DNA reads TGTGCCAGCAGTACCAGGGCGGCCATCAGGGGCACTGAAGCTTTCTTT.

Many counts were recorded for this clonotype. This chain connects TRBV11-3 to TRBJ2-5; tentative D call: TRBD2 (5 bases). This CDR3 has 16 residues. The V gene's germline CDR1 is SGHNT and CDR2 YENEEA. V was pared by 5 bases and J by 1 base, with 17 bases between. The CDR3: CASSPTRGRTQETQYF. CDR3 coding DNA: TGTGCCAGCAGCCCGACCCGCGGGCGAACCCAAGAGACCCAGTACTTC.

This clonotype was recorded many times. The V and J genes are TRBV4-3 and TRBJ1-5, with 7 bases fitting TRBD1. Germline CDR1 reads LGHNA; CDR2 reads YSLEER. The CDR3 consists of 14 residues. The trim removed 4 bases at V and 2 bases at J, leaving 2 bases unmatched. This chain's CDR3 is CASSPGQRNQPQHF. CDR3 DNA: TGCGCCAGCAGCCCGGGACAGCGCAATCAGCCCCAGCATTTT.

With respect to this clonotype: This clone may be a read error of a much larger clone one base away. V usage is TRBV18 and J usage is TRBJ2-5; 7 bases fit TRBD1. Germline V gene data show CDR1 as KGHSH and CDR2 as LQKENI. This CDR3 has 16 amino acids. Germline trimming cut 1 base from V and 4 bases from J; bases unmatched to any gene: 9. The CDR3 loop is CASSPRLTGAPETQYF. In DNA form, the CDR3 reads TGTGCCAGCTCACCACGCCTAACAGGGGCACCAGAGACCCAGTACTTC.

Regarding this clonotype: A much larger clone is a single base away; this may be a read error. The chain uses TRBV20-1 and TRBJ2-5, with 14 bases aligning to TRBD2. Germline assignment: CDR1 DFQATT and CDR2 SNEGSKA (reference sequence). The CDR3 covers 17 residues. V shed 2 bases, J shed 1 base, and the junction held 6 bases outside the gene matches. Here the CDR3 reads CSARWTSGGIFQETQYF. In DNA, the CDR3 is TGCAGTGCTAGATGGACTAGCGGGGGGATCTTCCAAGAGACCCAGTACTTC.

About this clonotype: Since a much larger clone is just one base distant, this may be a read error. The genes are TRBV30 and TRBJ1-2; D not certain. This CDR3 comprises 14 residues. The germline gives CDR1 GTSNPN, CDR2 SVGIG (reference sequence). The V gene lost 1 base and the J gene lost 7 bases, with 16 bases spanning the gap. The CDR3 nucleotides read TGTGCCTGGAGTGGACAAGGGCATGGTCTTGGCTACACCTTC. Protein product: CAWSGQGHGLGYTF.

As concerns this clonotype: A much larger clone lies one base from this, so it may be a read error. V gene TRBV5-4 combines with J gene TRBJ2-5, with TRBD1 matching over 7 bases. This CDR3 contains 15 residues. V lost 1 base to trimming and J lost 11 bases; unmatched junction nucleotides: 14. CDR1 and CDR2 from the germline V gene are SGHNT and YYREEE (reference sequence). The CDR3 sequence is CASSLKQGMGNEQYF. CDR3 bases: TGTGCCAGCAGCTTGAAACAGGGGATGGGAAATGAGCAGTACTTC.

With respect to this clonotype: The junction does not match germline at one end; this may be a read error. This chain joins TRBV7-9 and TRBJ1-6, with TRBD1 identical over 10 bases. Germline CDR1 is SEHNR and CDR2 is FQNEAQ (reference sequence). The CDR3 length is 14 residues. CDR3 in amino acids: CASSAGTGASPPHF. The CDR3 DNA sequence: TGTGCCAGCAGCGCCGGGACAGGGGCTTCACCCCCCCACTTT.

The V gene is TRBV4-3, the J gene TRBJ1-4; D unresolved. CDR3 length equals 14 residues. Trimming removed 4 bases from V and 7 bases from J, with 13 bases in between. The germline V gene has CDR1 LGHNA and CDR2 YSLEER. In nucleotides, the CDR3 is TGCGCCAGCAGCCCCGGGCTGACGGTTGAAAAACTGTTTTTT. It yields the protein CASSPGLTVEKLFF.

In its sample, this clonotype was seen many times. The genes are TRBV28 and TRBJ2-5; D is uncertain. CDR3 length equals 11 residues. Trimming took 5 bases from V and 5 from J, leaving 6 bases between them. The germline V gene encodes CDR1 MDHEN and CDR2 SYDVKM. The CDR3 nucleotides read TGTGCCAGCAGTAACATGGAGACCCAGTACTTC. It specifies CASSNMETQYF. The whole variable domain, filled in from reference TRBV28 and TRBJ2-5, reads DVKVTQSSRYLVKRTGEKVFLECVQDMDHENMFWYRQDPGLGLRLIYFSYDVKMKEKGDIPEGYSVSREKKERFSLILESASTNQTSMYLCASSNMETQYFGPGTRLLVL.

This clonotype was counted only a few times. The CDR3 nucleotides are TGTGCCAGCACCTCGGGCGGCGGCGGGGAGCTGTTTTTT. This encodes CASTSGGGGELFF. This chain uses TRBV3-1 with TRBJ2-2, with no clear D. From germline, CDR1 is LGHDT and CDR2 YNNKEL (reference sequence). V lost 7 bases to trimming and J lost 7 bases, with 13 bases between them. The CDR3 consists of 13 residues. Variable domain in full (rest from reference TRBV3-1 and TRBJ2-2): DTAVSQTPKYLVTQMGNDKSIKCEQNLGHDTMYWYKQDSKKFLKIMFSYNNKELIINETVPNRFSPKSPDKAHLNLHINSLELGDSAVYFCASTSGGGGELFFGEGSRLTVL.

For this clonotype: A single base separates this from a much larger clone, so it may be a read error. The V call is TRBV7-2, the J call TRBJ2-3; perhaps TRBD1 as D (5 bases). The CDR3 has 15 amino acids. CDR1 and CDR2 from the germline V gene are SGHTA and FQGNSA. The CDR3 nucleotides read TGTGCCGGCAGCTTACAAGGGGCCTCGAAAGATACGCAGTATTTT. Translating it yields CAGSLQGASKDTQYF.

This clonotype was counted many times. This chain uses TRBV4-2 with TRBJ2-4, with 9 positions matching TRBD2. The junction had 5 bases not matched to a gene; V was cut back by 2 bases and J by 0 bases. The length of the CDR3 is 17 residues. Looked up from germline, CDR1 is LGHNA and CDR2 is YNFKEQ. The DNA of the CDR3 is TGTGCCAGCAGCCAACTTAGCGGGGGTTTAGCCAAAAACATTCAGTACTTC. As protein: CASSQLSGGLAKNIQYF.

This clonotype was counted between two and nine times. The genes are TRBV10-3 and TRBJ1-2; the D gene is possibly TRBD1 (6 bases). The V end lost 0 bases, the J end lost 8 bases, and 16 bases lay between the germline ends. Germline CDR1 is ENHRY and CDR2 is SYGVKD. The CDR3 runs to 15 residues. CDR3: CAISESLGGSRGYTF. In nucleotides, the CDR3 is TGTGCCATCAGTGAGTCGTTAGGGGGTTCGCGGGGCTACACCTTC.